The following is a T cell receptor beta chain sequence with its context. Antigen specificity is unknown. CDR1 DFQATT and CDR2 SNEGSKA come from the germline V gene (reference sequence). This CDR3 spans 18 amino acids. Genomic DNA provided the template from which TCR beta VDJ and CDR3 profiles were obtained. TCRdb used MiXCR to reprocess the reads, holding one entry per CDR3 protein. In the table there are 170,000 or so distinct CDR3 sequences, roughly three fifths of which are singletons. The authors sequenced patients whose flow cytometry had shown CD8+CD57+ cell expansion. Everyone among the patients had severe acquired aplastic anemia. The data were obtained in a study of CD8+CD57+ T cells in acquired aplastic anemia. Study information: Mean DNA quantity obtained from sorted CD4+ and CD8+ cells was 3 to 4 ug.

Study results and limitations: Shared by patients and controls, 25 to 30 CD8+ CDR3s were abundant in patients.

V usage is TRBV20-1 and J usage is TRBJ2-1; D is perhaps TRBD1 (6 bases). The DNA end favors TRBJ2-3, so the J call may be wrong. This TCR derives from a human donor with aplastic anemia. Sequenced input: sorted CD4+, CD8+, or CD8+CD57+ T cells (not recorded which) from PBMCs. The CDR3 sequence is CSASGPSGTSSSYNEQYF. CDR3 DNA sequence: TGCAGTGCTAGTGGCCCTTCCGGGACATCGAGCTCCTACAATGAGCAGTATTTT.